Following are 25 T cell receptor beta chains from one sample sequenced in a study of blood T cell repertoires in COVID-19. This table comes from immunoSEQ multiplex PCR, and its TCRdb copy is limited to in-frame clones, with some not included. The sample shows about 490,000 clones, approximately 83% of them seen only once. Material for sequencing was peripheral blood. These receptors came from a human donor in a cohort sampled during active COVID-19.

The chain carries TRBV21-1 and TRBJ2-7; TRBD1, the D gene given by the table, was not confirmed from the DNA. TRBV21-1 is assigned pseudogene status. This CDR3 is 16 amino acids long. CDR3 sequence reads: CASSKGKQGAPHEQYF. The CDR3 nucleotides read TGTGCCAGCAGCAAAGGTAAACAGGGGGCCCCCCACGAGCAGTACTTC.

The chain carries TRBV12-3 or TRBV12-4 and TRBJ2-7, with D maybe TRBD2 (5 bases). CDR3 length: 13 amino acids. V was trimmed by 4 bases and J by 5 bases, leaving 12 bases between them. CDR3 protein: CASSSPLANEQYF. The CDR3 bases are TGTGCCAGCAGTTCTCCTCTAGCCAACGAGCAGTACTTC.

This clone was recorded only once. The chain joins TRBV18 to TRBJ2-7, with TRBD2 as a possible D gene (6 bases). This CDR3 contains 15 residues. The germline V gene encodes CDR1 KGHSH and CDR2 LQKENI. V was clipped by 1 base and J by 3 bases, with 13 bases between them. In DNA, the CDR3 is TGTGCCAGCTCACCACAAGGGCGGGGAGACTACGAGCAGTACTTC. Protein: CASSPQGRGDYEQYF.

The rearrangement links TRBV29-1 to TRBJ2-3, with D unclear. Trimming stripped 3 bases from V and 1 base from J, with 5 bases between. This CDR3 spans 12 amino acids. Germline assignment: CDR1 SQVTM and CDR2 ANQGSEA. The CDR3 sequence: CSVDPGTDTQYF. DNA for the CDR3: TGCAGCGTTGATCCGGGCACAGATACGCAGTATTTT.

The gene calls are TRBV9 and TRBJ1-1; D is uncertain. V was trimmed by 4 bases and J by 1 base, leaving 8 bases between them. This CDR3 region has 13 residues. The germline V gene has CDR1 SGDLS and CDR2 YYNGEE. The CDR3 nucleotides are TGTGCCAGCAGCTCTCAGGAGAACACTGAAGCTTTCTTT. It translates to CASSSQENTEAFF.

The chain links TRBV5-1 to TRBJ1-1; D not resolved. Looked up from germline, CDR1 is SGHRS and CDR2 is YFSETQ. With 0 bases removed from V and 1 base from J, the gap between germline ends came to 7 bases. The CDR3 sequence is 14 residues long. The CDR3 here is CASSLDWRNTEAFF. The CDR3 DNA sequence: TGCGCCAGCAGCTTGGATTGGAGGAACACTGAAGCTTTCTTT.

The genes are TRBV11-2 and TRBJ2-7; 8 nucleotides line up with TRBD2. Trimming at V came to 4 bases and at J to 1 base, leaving 9 bases not matched to a gene. The CDR3 extends over 16 amino acids. Germline V gene lookup returns CDR1 SGHAT and CDR2 FQNNGV. CDR3 coding DNA: TGTGCCAGCAGCTCTGGGTTGGCTAGCGGGTCCTACGAGCAGTACTTC. Translated, it gives CASSSGLASGSYEQYF.

J is TRBJ2-2 and V is TRBV5-1; 8 nucleotides match TRBD1. Germline values: CDR1 SGHRS, CDR2 YFSETQ. The CDR3 length is 16 residues. The V segment lost 0 bases and the J segment 6 bases; nucleotides outside the gene matches: 7. The CDR3 DNA reads as TGCGCCAGCAGCTTGGTCAGGGGGCCCTTGGCCGGGGAGCTGTTTTTT. This translates into CASSLVRGPLAGELFF.

This chain uses TRBV5-4 with TRBJ2-5; 10 bases are a match to TRBD1. The V gene's germline CDR1 is SGHNT and CDR2 YYREEE (reference sequence). V gave up 4 bases and J gave up 4 bases; unmatched junction bases: 4. The CDR3 covers 14 residues. CDR3 residues: CASSGGTGVETQYF. Written as DNA, the CDR3 is TGTGCCAGCAGCGGGGGGACAGGGGTAGAGACCCAGTACTTC.

The chain combines TRBV10-3 with TRBJ1-5; 8 nucleotides align to TRBD1. V was pared by 8 bases and J by 8 bases, with 14 bases of the junction left unmatched. The CDR3 runs to 15 residues. Germline CDR1 and CDR2: ENHRY and SYGVKD. CDR3 bases: TGTGCCATCTCGAGGACAGGGCCCACCGTAGAGCCCCAGCATTTT. It yields the protein CAISRTGPTVEPQHF.

The CDR3 DNA reads as TGTGCCAGCAGTCGGACAGGGGGGGTATGGGGCTACACCTTC. It is translated as CASSRTGGVWGYTF. This chain links TRBV28 with TRBJ1-2; 10 nucleotides match TRBD1. Germline V gene sequence: CDR1 MDHEN, CDR2 SYDVKM. There are 14 residues in the CDR3. The J segment lost 8 bases and the V segment lost 5 bases, leaving 8 bases of the junction unmatched.

This chain connects TRBV18 to TRBJ1-1; possibly TRBD1 for D (6 bases). The length of the CDR3 is 15 residues. From germline, CDR1 is KGHSH and CDR2 LQKENI. V was pared by 2 bases and J by 2 bases, with 12 bases between. CDR3 nucleotides: TGTGCCAGCTCACCAATAACAGGGTTTAACACTGAAGCTTTCTTT. Translation gives CASSPITGFNTEAFF.

This chain uses TRBV7-8 with TRBJ1-5; D unresolved. Trimming pared 5 bases from V and 0 bases from J, leaving 14 bases between. The CDR3 consists of 16 residues. CDR1 and CDR2 (germline): SGHVS, FQNEAQ. The CDR3 DNA reads TGTGCCAGCAGCGCGTCGGGGTTCAATAGCAATCAGCCCCAGCATTTT. Its protein is CASSASGFNSNQPQHF.

This clone was observed once. The V and J genes are TRBV19 and TRBJ2-5, with 7 bases aligning to TRBD2. Germline trimming cut 3 bases from V and 2 bases from J; bases unmatched to any gene: 6. This CDR3 comprises 15 residues. Germline CDR1 LNHDA, CDR2 SQIVND (reference sequence). The CDR3 loop is CASSMAGVVQETQYF. CDR3 in DNA: TGTGCCAGTAGTATGGCGGGAGTGGTACAAGAGACCCAGTACTTC. Drawing the rest from reference TRBV19 and TRBJ2-5, the complete variable domain is DGGITQSPKYLFRKEGQNVTLSCEQNLNHDAMYWYRQDPGQGLRLIYYSQIVNDFQKGDIAEGYSVSREKKESFPLTVTSAQKNPTAFYLCASSMAGVVQETQYFGPGTRLLVL.

The chain combines TRBV19 with TRBJ2-1, with TRBD2 matching 8 bases. Trimming took 5 bases from V and 5 from J; bases not matched to a gene: 5. The CDR3 length is 14 residues. Looked up from germline, CDR1 is LNHDA and CDR2 is SQIVND (reference sequence). CDR3 nucleotide sequence: TGTGCCAGTAGTGCCGGGACTAGGGACAATGAGCAGTTCTTC. This translates into CASSAGTRDNEQFF.

The V gene is TRBV11-1, the J gene TRBJ1-2, with no clear D. This CDR3 region has 15 residues. Germline-derived CDR1 and CDR2 are SGHAT and FQDESV (reference sequence). With 5 bases removed from V and 7 bases from J, the gap between germline ends came to 20 bases. CDR3 loop: CASSPSGIFTTGYTF. CDR3 bases: TGTGCCAGCAGCCCCTCGGGGATATTTACAACTGGCTACACCTTC.

The V call is TRBV30, the J call TRBJ2-1; 11 nucleotides line up with TRBD2. Germline CDR1 and CDR2: GTSNPN and SVGIG (reference sequence). V gave up 5 bases and J gave up 6 bases; unmatched junction bases: 9. This CDR3 comprises 15 residues. The CDR3 loop reads CAWASLAGVINEQFF. The CDR3 nucleotides are TGTGCCTGGGCCTCACTAGCGGGAGTAATCAATGAGCAGTTCTTC.

The chain combines TRBV30 with TRBJ1-3, with 7 bases that match TRBD1. Germline CDR1 reads GTSNPN; CDR2 reads SVGIG (reference sequence). V trimming: 1 base; J trimming: 4 bases; junction bases outside the gene matches: 7. CDR3 length: 15 amino acids. The DNA of the CDR3 is TGTGCCTGGAGTGAAATTGGGACAGCCGGAAACACCATATATTTT. Its protein product is CAWSEIGTAGNTIYF.

This chain connects TRBV6-1 to TRBJ2-7, with 7 bases lining up with TRBD1. The J segment lost 0 bases and the V segment lost 3 bases, leaving 8 bases of the junction unmatched. The germline V gene encodes CDR1 MNHNS and CDR2 SASEGT. The CDR3 loop spans 16 amino acids. CDR3 region: CASSETGTASSYEQYF. In nucleotides, the CDR3 is TGTGCCAGCAGTGAGACCGGGACAGCGAGCTCCTACGAGCAGTACTTC.

The chain links TRBV5-1 to TRBJ2-7, with 8 bases identical to TRBD2. This CDR3 region has 15 residues. V lost 4 bases, J lost 7 bases, and 13 bases stayed unmatched. Germline V gives CDR1 SGHRS, CDR2 YFSETQ. The CDR3 here is CASSRDSGNPLEQYF. CDR3 DNA: TGCGCCAGCAGCAGGGATAGCGGGAACCCTCTGGAGCAGTACTTC.

J is TRBJ1-1 and V is TRBV28, with D perhaps TRBD1 (5 bases). V gave up 2 bases and J gave up 7 bases, with 17 bases separating them. This CDR3 has 15 residues. CDR1 and CDR2 (germline): MDHEN, SYDVKM. CDR3 DNA: TGTGCCAGCAGTTTAGGGGTGGGGGGACCTTATGAAGCTTTCTTT. Protein sequence: CASSLGVGGPYEAFF.

The V and J genes are TRBV9 and TRBJ2-1; D uncertain. The CDR3 runs to 14 residues. V was pared by 0 bases and J by 7 bases, with 11 bases between. Germline CDR1 reads SGDLS; CDR2 reads YYNGEE. This chain's CDR3 is CASSVAAGQNEQFF. In DNA, the CDR3 is TGTGCCAGCAGCGTAGCGGCAGGTCAGAATGAGCAGTTCTTC.

This clone was observed once. The chain links TRBV5-1 to TRBJ1-1; D gene ambiguous. The germline V and J ends were trimmed by 1 base and 5 bases, with 12 bases remaining between them. CDR1 and CDR2 (germline): SGHRS, YFSETQ. CDR3 length equals 14 residues. The CDR3 region is CASSLTQTGTEAFF. The DNA of the CDR3 is TGCGCCAGCAGCTTGACCCAAACGGGGACTGAAGCTTTCTTT. Combining the CDR3 with reference TRBV5-1 and TRBJ1-1 gives the whole variable domain KAGVTQTPRYLIKTRGQQVTLSCSPISGHRSVSWYQQTPGQGLQFLFEYFSETQRNKGNFPGRFSGRQFSNSRSEMNVSTLELGDSALYLCASSLTQTGTEAFFGQGTRLTVV.

This clone was recorded only once. The chain links TRBV5-1 to TRBJ2-4; the match to TRBD1 covers 9 bases. The germline V gene encodes CDR1 SGHRS and CDR2 YFSETQ. The CDR3 has 16 residues. With 4 bases clipped from V and 4 bases from J, the junction kept 9 bases outside the gene matches. The CDR3 DNA follows: TGCGCCAGCAGCACCAGACAGGGGGGATTTAAAAACATTCAGTACTTC. It specifies CASSTRQGGFKNIQYF.

V usage is TRBV5-4 and J usage is TRBJ1-2, with TRBD1 matching over 11 bases. The CDR3 consists of 19 residues. Germline assignment: CDR1 SGHNT and CDR2 YYREEE (reference sequence). The J segment lost 12 bases and the V segment lost 0 bases, leaving 22 bases of the junction unmatched. The CDR3 region is CASSLDWGQGVPGDGIDTF. The CDR3 region has the DNA TGTGCCAGCAGCTTGGATTGGGGACAGGGGGTTCCAGGAGATGGAATCGACACCTTC.